Listed here are 9 T cell receptor beta chains from one sample, sequenced in a study of CXCR3-negative and CXCR3-positive naive CD8 T cells. Study-wide findings and caveats: CXCR3-positive naive cells had TRB CDR3s that were more hydrophobic than CXCR3-negative naive cells had.

These receptors have no known antigen. 5' RACE with UMI labels generated the TRB cDNA libraries. TCRdb re-called the 5' RACE reads; every CDR3 protein appears as one record, without DNA. In total, the table holds some 100,000 distinct CDR3 sequences. Sequencing input: naive CXCR3+ CD8+ T cells from blood. Subset of the sample: CD45RO-CCR7+CD27+CD95- naive CD8+ T cells expressing CXCR3 (TNR3+). These receptors were taken from a human donor in good health. Some clones in this sample may be carry-over from other donors' samples.

The chain links TRBV27 to TRBJ2-7. The CDR3 sequence is 16 residues long. Germline assignment: CDR1 MNHEY and CDR2 SMNVEV (reference sequence). CDR3 in amino acids: CASSSINGIMSYEQYF.

The genes are TRBV7-6 and TRBJ2-3. Germline values: CDR1 SGHVS, CDR2 FNYEAQ. This CDR3 is built from 13 residues. The CDR3 region is CASSLAPTDTQYF. Combining the CDR3 with reference TRBV7-6 and TRBJ2-3 gives the whole variable domain GAGVSQSPRYKVTKRGQDVALRCDPISGHVSLYWYRQALGQGPEFLTYFNYEAQQDKSGLPNDRFSAERPEGSISTLTIQRTEQRDSAMYRCASSLAPTDTQYFGPGTRLTVL.

This chain links TRBV29-1 with TRBJ1-1; TCRdb picks TRBD1, but there is no DNA to check that call. The CDR3 consists of 11 residues. Germline loops: CDR1 SQVTM, CDR2 ANQGSEA. The CDR3 region is CSVELGVRAFF.

The rearrangement joins TRBV7-3 to TRBJ1-1; TCRdb's D call of TRBD1 is untestable without DNA. The CDR3 has 13 amino acids. From germline, CDR1 is SGHTA and CDR2 FQGTGA. The CDR3 loop reads CASRKGGHTEAFF.

This rearrangement joins TRBV20-1 to TRBJ2-1; with no DNA, the TCRdb D assignment of TRBD2 cannot be verified. Germline loops: CDR1 DFQATT, CDR2 SNEGSKA (reference sequence). The CDR3 contains 18 residues. CDR3: CSAPGGLAGGRDYNEQFF.

The V gene is TRBV7-2, the J gene TRBJ1-6. Germline V gene lookup returns CDR1 SGHTA and CDR2 FQGNSA. This CDR3 region has 17 residues. CDR3 protein: CASSLDHKGSYNSPLHF.

Here the CDR3 reads CASSSKVGEQYF. The chain has TRBV7-2 and TRBJ2-7. CDR1 is SGHTA, CDR2 FQGNSA, per germline. The CDR3 is 12 residues long. The full variable domain, in which reference TRBV7-2 and TRBJ2-7 provide the parts outside the CDR3, is GAGVSQSPSNKVTEKGKDVELRCDPISGHTALYWYRQSLGQGLEFLIYFQGNSAPDKSGLPSDRFSAERTGGSVSTLTIQRTQQEDSAVYLCASSSKVGEQYFGPGTRLTVT.

The CDR3 loop is CASSQGDSLTDTQYF. The V gene is TRBV4-3, the J gene TRBJ2-3; as DNA is missing, the TRBD1 call by TCRdb cannot be tested. There are 15 residues in the CDR3. From germline, CDR1 is LGHNA and CDR2 YSLEER.

The V call is TRBV28, the J call TRBJ2-7; TCRdb reports TRBD1, a call that lacks DNA to check it against. Germline-derived CDR1 and CDR2 are MDHEN and SYDVKM. CDR3 length equals 20 residues. CDR3 sequence: CASTPRLPGTGAPVTHEQYF.